This T cell receptor (beta chain) came from a study of Ad26.COV2.S vaccination and SARS-CoV-2 variants. A remark on this clone: Its antigen is not known. The same CDR3 arises from other DNA sequences in this sample as well.

This table comes from immunoSEQ multiplex PCR, and its TCRdb copy is limited to in-frame clones, with some not included. Seen here are about 680,000 clones, 89% observed once, and the top ten hold approximately 1.5%. Regarding treatment: around 19 received Ad26.COV2.S at low or high dose, single or two shots; about 5 received placebo; per-sample allocation not given. The samples were gathered on day 63 after the first injection of vaccine or placebo. General study findings and limits: Vaccine and placebo recipients had comparable breadth of non-spike TCRs. Compared with placebo recipients, vaccine recipients had higher spike-specific TCR breadth. Total T cell responses, in the TCR breadth and depth analyses, may have been underestimated.

The junction had 0 bases not matched to a gene; V was cut back by 2 bases and J by 3 bases. Germline CDR1 reads KGHSH; CDR2 reads LQKENI. The CDR3 consists of 13 residues. The sample here was peripheral blood, taken in a trial of Ad26.COV2.S vaccine versus placebo. The TCR originated in a person aged 18-65 years who received the Ad26.COV2.S COVID-19 vaccine or a placebo. V gene TRBV18 combines with J gene TRBJ1-2; TRBD1 aligns across 7 bases. The DNA of the CDR3 is TGTGCCAGCTCACCAGACAGGGACTATGGCTACACCTTC. Translation: CASSPDRDYGYTF.